Listed below are T cell receptor beta chains from one sample, sequenced in a study of radiotherapy plus CTLA-4 blockade in lung cancer. Assay: immunoSEQ multiplex PCR; the TCRdb copy retains only in-frame clones and omits some. Among roughly 100,000 clones listed, 75% to 90% were seen once. The sequencing here drew on peripheral blood, taken from a patient treated with radiotherapy plus ipilimumab. Receptor source: a human donor with non-small cell lung cancer who had a partial response to radiotherapy plus ipilimumab. Both conserved end residues are part of each CDR3. The D gene is left open where the match is weak. Not all rows give a size; the values are once, few, many and, for expanded clones, a class.

d_gene: -; j_gene: TRBJ1-2; abundance: -; v_gene: TRBV6-5; CDR3nt: TGTGCCAGCAAGAGGAGCTCTAACTATGGCTACACCTTC; CDR3aa: CASKRSSNYGYTF
d_gene: -; j_gene: TRBJ1-4; abundance: -; v_gene: TRBV7-9; CDR3nt: TGTGCCAGCAGCTTCGGAGGGGAGGGGCGGGGTGAAAAACTGTTTTTT; CDR3aa: CASSFGGEGRGEKLFF
d_gene: -; j_gene: TRBJ2-7; abundance: -; v_gene: TRBV4-1; CDR3nt: TGCGCCAGCAGCCAAGATCAGGCCGATCCCTACGAGCAGTACTTC; CDR3aa: CASSQDQADPYEQYF
d_gene: TRBD2; j_gene: TRBJ2-5; abundance: -; v_gene: TRBV5-6; CDR3nt: TGTGCCAGCAGCTTAGCGTTAGCGGGACGGGGGGAGACCCAGTACTTC; CDR3aa: CASSLALAGRGETQYF
d_gene: -; j_gene: TRBJ1-5; abundance: -; v_gene: TRBV28; CDR3nt: TGTGCCAGCAGCACCTACCAAGTGGAGCCCCAGCATTTT; CDR3aa: CASSTYQVEPQHF
d_gene: TRBD1; j_gene: TRBJ2-7; abundance: -; v_gene: TRBV28; CDR3nt: TGTGCCAGCAGTGACCGACCGGGACAGGGTCTGTACGAGCAGTACTTC; CDR3aa: CASSDRPGQGLYEQYF
d_gene: TRBD1; j_gene: TRBJ2-7; abundance: -; v_gene: TRBV7-2; CDR3nt: TGTGCCAGCGCCCCTATGACAGGGTATTCCTACGAGCAGTACTTC; CDR3aa: CASAPMTGYSYEQYF
d_gene: -; j_gene: TRBJ1-2; abundance: -; v_gene: TRBV6-5; CDR3nt: TGTGCCAGCAGTCGGGACAATAACTATGGCTACACCTTC; CDR3aa: CASSRDNNYGYTF
d_gene: TRBD2; j_gene: TRBJ2-7; abundance: once; v_gene: TRBV2; CDR3nt: TGTGCCACACGGCTAGCGGTAAGCTCCTACGAGCAGTACTTC; CDR3aa: CATRLAVSSYEQYF
d_gene: TRBD2; j_gene: TRBJ2-3; abundance: -; v_gene: TRBV27; CDR3nt: TGTGCCAGCAGTTTCCCGACTAGCGGGAGGGCAAGTCACACAGATACGCAGTATTTT; CDR3aa: CASSFPTSGRASHTDTQYF
d_gene: -; j_gene: TRBJ2-2; abundance: -; v_gene: TRBV9; CDR3nt: TGTGCCAGCACCCGATATAGCACCCCCGGGGAGCTGTTTTTT; CDR3aa: CASTRYSTPGELFF
d_gene: TRBD1; j_gene: TRBJ1-3; abundance: -; v_gene: TRBV4-1; CDR3nt: TGCGCCAGCAGCCATGGACAGGGCTCCTCTGGAAACACCATATATTTT; CDR3aa: CASSHGQGSSGNTIYF
d_gene: -; j_gene: TRBJ2-6; abundance: -; v_gene: TRBV28; CDR3nt: TGTGCCAGCACTCCGTTTTCCGGGAAGGGGGCCAACGTCCTGACTTTC; CDR3aa: CASTPFSGKGANVLTF
d_gene: -; j_gene: TRBJ1-1; abundance: -; v_gene: TRBV9; CDR3nt: TGTGCCAGCAGCGCCCAGTCCAGGGTGAACACTGAAGCTTTCTTT; CDR3aa: CASSAQSRVNTEAFF
d_gene: -; j_gene: TRBJ1-2; abundance: -; v_gene: TRBV9; CDR3nt: TGTGCCAGCAGCGTAGGGCCCTCCTATGGCTACACCTTC; CDR3aa: CASSVGPSYGYTF
d_gene: TRBD1; j_gene: TRBJ2-7; abundance: -; v_gene: TRBV18; CDR3nt: TGTGCCAGCTCACCGAGACAGGGCTACGAGCAGTACTTC; CDR3aa: CASSPRQGYEQYF
d_gene: TRBD2; j_gene: TRBJ2-1; abundance: -; v_gene: TRBV15; CDR3nt: TGTGCCACTCGGTATGGGACTAGCGAGAGGGAGCAGTTCTTC; CDR3aa: CATRYGTSEREQFF
d_gene: -; j_gene: TRBJ1-2; abundance: -; v_gene: TRBV2; CDR3nt: TGTGCCAGCAGTGAAAGGCAGGGCAACGGCTACACCTTC; CDR3aa: CASSERQGNGYTF
d_gene: TRBD1; j_gene: TRBJ2-1; abundance: -; v_gene: TRBV9; CDR3nt: TGTGCCAGCAGCGCCGGGACAGGGTTAAATGAGCAGTTCTTC; CDR3aa: CASSAGTGLNEQFF
d_gene: -; j_gene: TRBJ2-5; abundance: -; v_gene: TRBV20-1; CDR3nt: TGCAGTGCCGGAAAGGGGGAGACCCAGTACTTC; CDR3aa: CSAGKGETQYF
d_gene: TRBD2; j_gene: TRBJ2-1; abundance: -; v_gene: TRBV30; CDR3nt: TGTGCCTCCATAGCGGGAGGGAAATACAATGAGCAGTTCTTC; CDR3aa: CASIAGGKYNEQFF
d_gene: TRBD2; j_gene: TRBJ2-7; abundance: -; v_gene: TRBV7-3; CDR3nt: TGTGCCAGCAGCGAGGGGGCGGGAGGGCCCTACGAGCAGTACTTC; CDR3aa: CASSEGAGGPYEQYF
d_gene: TRBD1; j_gene: TRBJ1-4; abundance: few; v_gene: TRBV10-3; CDR3nt: TGTGCCACAGGACAGGGGAAAGGATCTAATGAAAAACTGTTTTTT; CDR3aa: CATGQGKGSNEKLFF
d_gene: -; j_gene: TRBJ1-1; abundance: -; v_gene: TRBV19; CDR3nt: TGTGCCAGTAGTATAGGCAGACCCAACTCGGGTACTGAAGCTTTCTTT; CDR3aa: CASSIGRPNSGTEAFF
d_gene: -; j_gene: TRBJ2-1; abundance: -; v_gene: TRBV5-1; CDR3nt: TGCGCCAGCAGCTTGACGGCAGGGGGGCACAATGAGCAGTTCTTC; CDR3aa: CASSLTAGGHNEQFF
d_gene: TRBD2; j_gene: TRBJ2-7; abundance: -; v_gene: TRBV9; CDR3nt: TGTGCCAGCTCCGAGCGGGAGTCGTACGAGCAGTACTTC; CDR3aa: CASSERESYEQYF
d_gene: TRBD1; j_gene: TRBJ2-7; abundance: once; v_gene: TRBV27; CDR3nt: TGTGCCAGCAGTTTATTCCCGGCAGGGGGCGTCTACGAGCAGTACTTC; CDR3aa: CASSLFPAGGVYEQYF
d_gene: TRBD2; j_gene: TRBJ2-5; abundance: -; v_gene: TRBV9; CDR3nt: TGTGCCAGCAGCGTCCGGGACTACTGGGGAGAGACCCAGTACTTC; CDR3aa: CASSVRDYWGETQYF
d_gene: TRBD1; j_gene: TRBJ2-7; abundance: -; v_gene: TRBV7-8; CDR3nt: TGTGCCAGCAGCTGGGACAGGACCTACGAGCAGTACTTC; CDR3aa: CASSWDRTYEQYF
d_gene: TRBD2; j_gene: TRBJ2-2; abundance: -; v_gene: TRBV9; CDR3nt: TGTGCCAGCAGCGTGACTAGCGGGAGTAACGGGGAGCTGTTTTTT; CDR3aa: CASSVTSGSNGELFF
d_gene: -; j_gene: TRBJ1-1; abundance: -; v_gene: TRBV6-4; CDR3nt: TGTGCCAGCAGAGCATCAGGGCTTTACACTGAAGCTTTCTTT; CDR3aa: CASRASGLYTEAFF
d_gene: -; j_gene: TRBJ1-2; abundance: -; v_gene: TRBV28; CDR3nt: TGTGCCAGCAGTTCCCCTCCGGAGGCTGGTGGCTACACCTTC; CDR3aa: CASSSPPEAGGYTF
d_gene: TRBD1; j_gene: TRBJ2-7; abundance: once; v_gene: TRBV28; CDR3nt: TGTGCCAGCAGGACAGGGGGCGGATCCTACGAGCAGTACTTC; CDR3aa: CASRTGGGSYEQYF
d_gene: -; j_gene: TRBJ2-5; abundance: -; v_gene: TRBV29-1; CDR3nt: TGCAGCGTTCATGAGGGAGCGGAGACCCAGTACTTC; CDR3aa: CSVHEGAETQYF
d_gene: TRBD2; j_gene: TRBJ2-7; abundance: -; v_gene: TRBV9; CDR3nt: TGTGCCAGCAGCGTAGATATAGCGGGAGTATACGAGCAGTACTTC; CDR3aa: CASSVDIAGVYEQYF
d_gene: TRBD2; j_gene: TRBJ2-1; abundance: -; v_gene: TRBV7-7; CDR3nt: TGTGCCAGCAGCTTAGGGACTAGCGGGAGGAATGAGCAGTTCTTC; CDR3aa: CASSLGTSGRNEQFF
d_gene: -; j_gene: TRBJ1-5; abundance: -; v_gene: TRBV5-3; CDR3nt: TGTGCCAGAAGCTTGGGGGCGAGTAGGACAGAACATAGCAATCAGCCCCAGCATTTT; CDR3aa: CARSLGASRTEHSNQPQHF
d_gene: TRBD2; j_gene: TRBJ2-1; abundance: -; v_gene: TRBV19; CDR3nt: TGTGCCAGTAGTGCGACCCGGACTAGCGGATTCCTGTCGTATGAGCAGTTCTTC; CDR3aa: CASSATRTSGFLSYEQFF
d_gene: TRBD2; j_gene: TRBJ2-7; abundance: -; v_gene: TRBV7-8; CDR3nt: TGTGCCAGCAGCTTAGACCGGGAGGGAGAGCAGTACTTC; CDR3aa: CASSLDREGEQYF
d_gene: -; j_gene: TRBJ1-1; abundance: -; v_gene: TRBV7-8; CDR3nt: TGTGCCAGCAGCCGACAGTTGAACACTGAAGCTTTCTTT; CDR3aa: CASSRQLNTEAFF
d_gene: -; j_gene: TRBJ2-5; abundance: -; v_gene: TRBV14; CDR3nt: TGTGCCAGCAGCCCCCTGCGGGGGCCCCGGCTCTTGGAAGAGACCCAGTACTTC; CDR3aa: CASSPLRGPRLLEETQYF
d_gene: -; j_gene: TRBJ2-2; abundance: -; v_gene: TRBV11-3; CDR3nt: TGTGCCAGCAGCTTAGGGGGGCCGGCGAACACCGGGGAGCTGTTTTTT; CDR3aa: CASSLGGPANTGELFF